The 29 T cell receptor beta chains below all came from one sample that was sequenced in a study of T cell changes during pregnancy in multiple sclerosis. The protocol was immunoSEQ multiplex PCR, while the TCRdb copy is restricted to in-frame clones and leaves out a portion. This repertoire shows under 45,000 clones, roughly 90% found once; its top ten account for 0.67%. Specimen: CD4+ T cells from peripheral blood mononuclear cells, collected in the first trimester of pregnancy. The receptors here all came from a female donor with multiple sclerosis, enrolled in a pregnancy study.

This clone was seen once. The V call is TRBV18, the J call TRBJ1-1; no clear D gene. The CDR3 covers 17 residues. Germline-derived CDR1 and CDR2 are KGHSH and LQKENI. Trimming stripped 6 bases from V and 1 base from J, with 21 bases between. The CDR3 sequence: CASSTKIWSVPNTEAFF. In nucleotides, the CDR3 is TGTGCCAGCTCTACCAAGATTTGGTCAGTGCCGAACACTGAAGCTTTCTTT.

CDR3 protein: CASSYGRAPSNYGYTF. The CDR3 DNA reads TGTGCCAGCAGTTACGGCAGGGCCCCTTCTAACTATGGCTACACCTTC. The chain joins TRBV6-6 to TRBJ1-2; TRBD1 is a possible D gene (5 bases). In germline, CDR1 is MNHNY, CDR2 SVGAGI (reference sequence). CDR3 length equals 16 residues. With 2 bases removed from V and 0 bases from J, the gap between germline ends came to 13 bases.

The J gene is TRBJ2-7, the V gene TRBV29-1, with TRBD1 identical over 8 bases. CDR1 and CDR2 (germline): SQVTM, ANQGSEA. V was pared by 7 bases and J by 4 bases, with 6 bases of the junction left unmatched. The CDR3 spans 12 residues. CDR3 bases: TGCAGCGCCGGGGACAGGCGATACGAGCAGTACTTC. This codes for CSAGDRRYEQYF.

The CDR3 loop is CASRATEPLYEQYF. CDR3 nucleotide sequence: TGTGCCAGCAGAGCGACCGAACCACTCTACGAGCAGTACTTC. The chain employs TRBV6-6 and TRBJ2-7, with D unclear. CDR1 is MNHNY and CDR2 is SVGAGI in the germline V gene (reference sequence). V lost 6 bases to trimming and J lost 3 bases, with 15 bases between them. The CDR3 sequence is 14 residues long.

The rearrangement uses TRBV28 and TRBJ1-1; possibly TRBD1 for D (6 bases). Germline CDR1 and CDR2: MDHEN and SYDVKM. This CDR3 is 14 amino acids long. Trimming took 2 bases from V and 1 from J, leaving 8 bases between them. The CDR3 DNA sequence: TGTGCCAGCAGTTTAGGGACACCGAACACTGAAGCTTTCTTT. Encoded protein: CASSLGTPNTEAFF.

This chain links TRBV29-1 with TRBJ1-5, with D possibly matching TRBD1 (6 bases). V lost 5 bases and J lost 3, with 8 bases in between. Germline V gene lookup returns CDR1 SQVTM and CDR2 ANQGSEA. This CDR3 contains 12 residues. This CDR3 is CSVRDNNQPQHF. DNA of the CDR3: TGCAGCGTTAGGGACAACAATCAGCCCCAGCATTTT.

V is TRBV27 and J is TRBJ2-7, with D maybe TRBD2 (6 bases). CDR1 is MNHEY, CDR2 SMNVEV, per germline (reference sequence). The length of the CDR3 is 14 residues. Trimming stripped 0 bases from V and 4 bases from J, with 10 bases between. CDR3 in amino acids: CASSLSPRGYEQYF. CDR3 DNA sequence: TGTGCCAGCAGTTTATCGCCTCGGGGGTACGAGCAGTACTTC.

The chain couples TRBV4-2 to TRBJ1-2; the D gene is possibly TRBD1 (6 bases). The CDR3 is 15 amino acids. With 3 bases removed from V and 0 bases from J, the gap between germline ends came to 11 bases. Per germline, CDR1 LGHNA and CDR2 YNFKEQ. CDR3 DNA sequence: TGTGCCAGCAGCCAGGACAGATCTGCTAACTATGGCTACACCTTC. Its protein is CASSQDRSANYGYTF.

This chain uses TRBV6-5 with TRBJ1-2; 10 nucleotides align to TRBD1. J lost 4 bases, V lost 7 bases, and 6 bases had no gene match. This CDR3 is 14 amino acids long. CDR1 and CDR2 (germline): MNHEY, SVGAGI. The CDR3 loop is CASKGGQGFYGYTF. The CDR3 DNA is TGTGCCAGCAAGGGGGGACAGGGGTTCTATGGCTACACCTTC.

The CDR3 nucleotides are TGTGCCAGCAGTTCTCCCCTCGGATTGACAGGGGCGACATCAGATACGCAGTATTTT. Its translation is CASSSPLGLTGATSDTQYF. The V gene is TRBV28, the J gene TRBJ2-3, with 8 bases lining up with TRBD1. The CDR3 contains 19 residues. V was clipped by 4 bases and J by 4 bases; unmatched bases: 19. Germline V lookup: CDR1 MDHEN, CDR2 SYDVKM.

The gene calls are TRBV5-1 and TRBJ1-3; 7 nucleotides agree with TRBD1. The V and J ends lost 0 bases and 4 bases, in that order; junction bases with no gene match: 7. This CDR3 region has 16 residues. The germline gives CDR1 SGHRS, CDR2 YFSETQ. CDR3 sequence: CASSLVGQLAGNTIYF. As DNA, the CDR3 is TGCGCCAGCAGCTTGGTGGGACAGTTAGCCGGAAACACCATATATTTT.

The chain has TRBV15 and TRBJ2-7, with 9 nucleotides matching TRBD2. Per the germline V gene, CDR1 is LNHNV and CDR2 is YYDKDF (reference sequence). This CDR3 comprises 16 residues. Losses at the gene ends were 0 bases for V and 6 bases for J; bases not matched to a gene: 9. The CDR3 DNA sequence: TGTGCCACCAGCAGAGAGGAGGCGGGAGGGCCGGGCGAGCAGTACTTC. It is translated as CATSREEAGGPGEQYF.

The V and J genes are TRBV4-1 and TRBJ1-4; 9 nucleotides line up with TRBD1. V lost 3 bases to trimming and J lost 7 bases; unmatched junction nucleotides: 3. This CDR3 is built from 14 residues. CDR1 and CDR2 (germline): MGHRA, YSYEKL. The CDR3 is CASSHGDRVEKLFF. In nucleotides, the CDR3 is TGCGCCAGCAGCCATGGGGACAGGGTTGAAAAACTGTTTTTT.

The rearrangement links TRBV27 to TRBJ1-6, with unresolved D. This CDR3 contains 14 residues. Trimming shortened V by 9 bases and J by 0 bases, and 9 bases separated the two germline ends. CDR1 is MNHEY, CDR2 SMNVEV, per germline (reference sequence). CDR3 amino acids: CASRENSYNSPLHF. The CDR3 DNA sequence: TGTGCCAGTAGGGAGAACTCCTATAATTCACCCCTCCACTTT.

This clone was picked up one time. This sequence joins TRBV6-1 and TRBJ1-5; the match to TRBD1 covers 9 bases. Germline V CDR1 and CDR2: MNHNS, SASEGT. The CDR3 extends over 15 amino acids. The V and J ends lost 8 bases and 2 bases, in that order; junction bases with no gene match: 7. CDR3 in DNA: TGTGCCAGCCCTCGGAGGACAGGGGGCAATCAGCCCCAGCATTTT. Amino acid sequence: CASPRRTGGNQPQHF.

V and J are TRBV5-4 and TRBJ2-2, with TRBD2 matching 11 bases. This CDR3 is 18 amino acids long. CDR1 and CDR2 from the germline V gene are SGHNT and YYREEE (reference sequence). The V and J ends lost 2 bases and 4 bases, in that order; junction bases with no gene match: 10. The CDR3 region is CASSFPLAGGPGTGELFF. In nucleotides, the CDR3 is TGTGCCAGCAGCTTCCCGTTAGCGGGAGGGCCCGGCACCGGGGAGCTGTTTTTT.

The V call is TRBV2, the J call TRBJ2-7, with D tentatively TRBD1 (5 bases). Germline V lookup: CDR1 SNHLY, CDR2 FYNNEI. Deletions cut 4 bases from V and 3 bases from J, with 10 bases between. The CDR3 is 13 residues long. The CDR3 reads CASSAAGLYEQYF. CDR3 nucleotide sequence: TGTGCCAGCAGTGCGGCAGGGCTCTACGAGCAGTACTTC. Supplemented by reference TRBV2 and TRBJ2-7, the full variable domain reads EPEVTQTPSHQVTQMGQEVILRCVPISNHLYFYWYRQILGQKVEFLVSFYNNEISEKSEIFDDQFSVERPDGSNFTLKIRSTKLEDSAMYFCASSAAGLYEQYFGPGTRLTVT.

This chain connects TRBV5-1 to TRBJ2-5, with 9 bases fitting TRBD1. CDR3 length equals 15 residues. Germline trimming cut 4 bases from V and 5 bases from J; bases unmatched to any gene: 9. The germline gives CDR1 SGHRS, CDR2 YFSETQ. The CDR3 nucleotides are TGCGCCAGCAGCAGCAGGACAGGGACAGGGGAGACCCAGTACTTC. Amino acids: CASSSRTGTGETQYF.

The V gene is TRBV20-1, the J gene TRBJ2-7; D gene unclear. There are 11 residues in the CDR3. V lost 6 bases to trimming and J lost 5 bases, with 11 bases between them. Looked up from germline, CDR1 is DFQATT and CDR2 is SNEGSKA (reference sequence). The CDR3 loop is CSARLVNEQYF. The CDR3 DNA reads TGCAGTGCCAGACTCGTAAACGAGCAGTACTTC.

This clone has only one observation. The chain combines TRBV2 with TRBJ2-4; weak D call: TRBD1 (5 bases). V was pared by 4 bases and J by 4 bases, with 14 bases between. From germline, CDR1 is SNHLY and CDR2 FYNNEI. The CDR3 loop spans 15 amino acids. CDR3 in amino acids: CASSARGAGKNIQYF. CDR3 nucleotides: TGTGCCAGCAGTGCAAGGGGCGCAGGAAAAAACATTCAGTACTTC.

This chain connects TRBV7-6 to TRBJ2-1, with 7 positions matching TRBD2. The trim removed 6 bases at V and 9 bases at J, leaving 8 bases unmatched. The CDR3 consists of 13 residues. Germline CDR1 SGHVS, CDR2 FNYEAQ. The CDR3 region has the DNA TGTGCCAGCAGTAGCGGGCCCGCCTTTGAGCAGTTCTTC. Its translation: CASSSGPAFEQFF. Looking up the rest from reference TRBV7-6 and TRBJ2-1 gives the full variable domain: GAGVSQSPRYKVTKRGQDVALRCDPISGHVSLYWYRQALGQGPEFLTYFNYEAQQDKSGLPNDRFSAERPEGSISTLTIQRTEQRDSAMYRCASSSGPAFEQFFGPGTRLTVL.

The gene calls are TRBV5-4 and TRBJ2-1; tentative D call: TRBD2 (5 bases). Trimming took 4 bases from V and 13 from J, leaving 18 bases between them. This CDR3 region has 13 residues. Germline values: CDR1 SGHNT, CDR2 YYREEE (reference sequence). The CDR3: CASSLPSTGFQFF. The CDR3 nucleotides read TGTGCCAGCAGCCTACCGTCGACGGGGTTCCAGTTCTTC.

The chain is built from TRBV2 and TRBJ1-5, with D possibly being TRBD1 (5 bases). Trimming shortened V by 1 base and J by 6 bases, and 13 bases separated the two germline ends. CDR3 length: 15 amino acids. The germline V gene has CDR1 SNHLY and CDR2 FYNNEI. The CDR3 protein is CASSEGGRGGQPQHF. The CDR3 coding sequence is TGTGCCAGCAGTGAAGGGGGACGGGGGGGTCAGCCCCAGCATTTT.

This chain joins TRBV28 and TRBJ1-1; no clear D gene. The CDR3 is 11 amino acids. Trimming pared 8 bases from V and 0 bases from J, leaving 4 bases between. Germline V CDR1 and CDR2: MDHEN, SYDVKM. The CDR3 loop is CASVVNTEAFF. CDR3 bases: TGTGCCAGCGTAGTGAACACTGAAGCTTTCTTT.

The chain employs TRBV6-1 and TRBJ1-4; D ambiguous. V was shortened by 4 bases and J by 4 bases, with 10 bases between the two germline ends. There are 14 residues in the CDR3. Germline CDR1 is MNHNS and CDR2 is SASEGT. The CDR3 is CASSATRRNEKLFF. The CDR3 DNA reads TGTGCCAGCAGTGCGACAAGGCGTAATGAAAAACTGTTTTTT.

The chain combines TRBV5-1 with TRBJ2-2; possibly TRBD1 for D (7 bases). Trimming removed 3 bases at V and 9 bases at J, with 15 bases between. CDR1 SGHRS and CDR2 YFSETQ come from the germline V gene. The CDR3 is made up of 14 amino acids. In nucleotides, the CDR3 is TGCGCCAGCAGCTACGACAGGGCGGGAAGGGAGCTGTTTTTT. Amino acids: CASSYDRAGRELFF. Supplemented by reference TRBV5-1 and TRBJ2-2, the full variable domain reads KAGVTQTPRYLIKTRGQQVTLSCSPISGHRSVSWYQQTPGQGLQFLFEYFSETQRNKGNFPGRFSGRQFSNSRSEMNVSTLELGDSALYLCASSYDRAGRELFFGEGSRLTVL.

This chain links TRBV5-4 with TRBJ2-3, with TRBD1 matching 10 bases. CDR1 SGHNT and CDR2 YYREEE come from the germline V gene (reference sequence). With V trimmed by 4 bases and J by 2 bases, 10 bases remained unmatched. This CDR3 spans 17 amino acids. CDR3: CASSIQLGTGVTDTQYF. CDR3 sequence (DNA): TGTGCCAGCAGCATACAACTCGGGACAGGGGTCACAGATACGCAGTATTTT.

This clone was detected once. V usage is TRBV11-2 and J usage is TRBJ2-7, with 14 bases that match TRBD2. With V trimmed by 5 bases and J by 4 bases, 7 bases remained unmatched. Germline V gives CDR1 SGHAT, CDR2 FQNNGV. CDR3 length: 16 residues. The CDR3, as DNA: TGTGCCAGCAGCCCCCCGGGACTAGCGGGAGATTACGAGCAGTACTTC. This encodes CASSPPGLAGDYEQYF.

This clone was recorded once. The V and J genes are TRBV2 and TRBJ2-3, with TRBD2 matching over 7 bases. Germline CDR1 SNHLY, CDR2 FYNNEI. With V trimmed by 11 bases and J by 4 bases, 15 bases remained unmatched. CDR3 size: 15 residues. The CDR3: CAGIDLAVFADTQYF. In DNA form, the CDR3 reads TGTGCCGGAATCGACCTAGCGGTCTTCGCAGATACGCAGTATTTT.